This TCR beta chain was captured by sequencing in a study of shared clonotypes between healthy human individuals. Whole-study findings and limits: Sequencing depth was a factor that was expected to affect clonotype sharing among donors. Few donors limited the genetic and exposure-history diversity represented.

CD4+ cells underwent separation, giving CD45RA+ naive and CD45RA-negative memory subsets. Template for every sorted-subset replicate PCR totaled about 0.2 ug DNA, 30,000 to 35,000 T cell genomes. TCRdb keeps only in-frame clones here, not all; method: immunoSEQ multiplex PCR. The sample carries about 1.1 million clones, 78% recorded once. CDR1 SNHLY and CDR2 FYNNEI come from the germline V gene. This CDR3 has 15 amino acids. V was clipped by 5 bases and J by 5 bases; unmatched bases: 9. A remark on this clone: Its cognate antigen is unknown.

The source material was memory CD4+ T cells from PBMCs. Subset here: CD45RA-negative fraction. The chain uses TRBV2 and TRBJ2-3, with 8 bases identical to TRBD1. This receptor was taken from a man younger than 35 in good health. Some clones in this sample may be carry-over from other donors' samples. The CDR3 reads CASSSYGQGGDTQYF. As DNA, the CDR3 is TGTGCCAGCAGTTCGTATGGACAGGGAGGAGATACGCAGTATTTT.